These 17 T cell receptor beta chains originate from one sample sequenced in a study of CD8 T cells in ankylosing spondylitis. TCRdb independently ran MiXCR on the 5' RACE reads; one entry per CDR3 protein. The table lists about 150,000 distinct CDR3 sequences, 6% to 8.5% of them singletons, with under 15% in the top ten. Sequenced sample: blood, either unsorted or a sorted T cell fraction (not recorded which). The receptors come from a female donor with ankylosing spondylitis or in good health (not recorded which).

There are many counts of this clonotype. The chain carries TRBV5-1 and TRBJ1-2, with 9 bases fitting TRBD1. V was clipped by 4 bases and J by 8 bases; unmatched bases: 9. This CDR3 is built from 14 residues. Germline-derived CDR1 and CDR2 are SGHRS and YFSETQ. CDR3 protein: CASSPSGTGSGYTF. CDR3 nucleotides: TGCGCCAGCAGCCCATCGGGGACAGGGAGCGGCTACACCTTC.

This clonotype was counted many times. The junction departs from germline at one end; a sequencing error may be responsible. The chain recombines TRBV5-1 with TRBJ2-5; D not resolved. The CDR3 is 11 amino acids. Germline V lookup: CDR1 SGHRS, CDR2 YFSETQ. CDR3 sequence reads: CASSLQETQYF. The CDR3 nucleotides read TGTGCCAGCAGTTTGCAAGAGACCCAGTACTTC.

This clonotype was counted at least ten times. V usage is TRBV2 and J usage is TRBJ1-6, with TRBD1 identical over 7 bases. The CDR3 runs 18 residues. Unmatched junction bases numbered 10, after V lost 0 bases and J lost 5 bases. Germline CDR1 SNHLY, CDR2 FYNNEI. CDR3 protein: CASSEALWDSPNNSPLHF. In DNA form, the CDR3 reads TGTGCCAGCAGTGAAGCGCTTTGGGACAGCCCCAATAATTCACCCCTCCACTTT.

This clonotype was counted many times. This chain connects TRBV7-8 to TRBJ1-5; TRBD1 matches 10 bases. The germline V gene encodes CDR1 SGHVS and CDR2 FQNEAQ. Trimming removed 6 bases from V and 6 bases from J; junction bases left unmatched: 8. This CDR3 has 15 residues. The CDR3 sequence: CASRQTGGFGQPQHF. CDR3 coding DNA: TGTGCCAGCAGACAGACAGGGGGCTTCGGTCAGCCCCAGCATTTT.

This clonotype was recorded a few times. The chain carries TRBV5-1 and TRBJ2-1; unclear D gene. The ends were cut back, 0 bases at V and 8 bases at J, with 6 bases in the middle. The CDR3 is made up of 12 amino acids. CDR1 and CDR2 from the germline V gene are SGHRS and YFSETQ. For the CDR3, the DNA is TGCGCCAGCAGCTTGGTTCGGGATGAGCAGTTCTTC. This sequence encodes CASSLVRDEQFF.

This clonotype was counted at least ten times. The J gene is TRBJ2-2, the V gene TRBV5-1; D is perhaps TRBD2 (6 bases). Trimming took off 7 bases at V and 0 bases at J, with 13 bases between the two ends. The CDR3 covers 15 residues. The germline CDR1 and CDR2 sequences are SGHRS and YFSETQ. CDR3 coding DNA: TGCGCCAGCCGCGGCTCGGGGGCGAACACCGGGGAGCTGTTTTTT. It codes for CASRGSGANTGELFF.

This clonotype was counted many times. This chain uses TRBV20-1 with TRBJ2-2; 10 positions agree with TRBD2. Germline CDR1 reads DFQATT; CDR2 reads SNEGSKA (reference sequence). V was pared by 0 bases and J by 4 bases, with 8 bases of the junction left unmatched. This CDR3 is built from 17 residues. DNA of the CDR3: TGCAGTGCTAGAGATCTCGGAGCGGGGGGGCGCACCGGGGAGCTGTTTTTT. This translates into CSARDLGAGGRTGELFF.

The CDR3 loop reads CASSRWGMDTGELFF. The CDR3 DNA sequence: TGTGCCAGCAGTAGATGGGGTATGGACACCGGGGAGCTGTTTTTT. This chain joins TRBV5-4 and TRBJ2-2; D is unclear. In germline, CDR1 is SGHNT, CDR2 YYREEE (reference sequence). CDR3 length: 15 amino acids. Trimming removed 5 bases at V and 3 bases at J, with 14 bases between.

The sample holds many counts of this clonotype. The J gene is TRBJ2-7, the V gene TRBV11-2, with D tentatively TRBD2 (9 bases). V was shortened by 2 bases and J by 0 bases, with 20 bases between the two germline ends. This CDR3 is built from 18 residues. CDR1 SGHAT and CDR2 FQNNGV come from the germline V gene. CDR3 amino acids: CASSLLPSGTGLSYEQYF. The CDR3 coding sequence is TGTGCCAGCAGCTTACTTCCTAGCGGGACAGGACTCTCCTACGAGCAGTACTTC.

This clonotype was detected only a few times. V is TRBV7-9 and J is TRBJ2-3; D possibly uses TRBD1 or TRBD2 (6 bases each). The CDR3 runs to 14 residues. Between the trimmed V and J ends, which lost 9 bases and 0 bases, there was a span of 13 bases. The germline CDR1 and CDR2 sequences are SEHNR and FQNEAQ (reference sequence). The CDR3 region is CASQGGPSTDTQYF. CDR3 coding DNA: TGTGCCAGTCAAGGGGGGCCTAGCACAGATACGCAGTATTTT.

This clonotype was counted at least ten times. CDR3 bases: TGTGCCAGCAACAGGCCATCGGGGAATCAGCCCCAGCATTTT. Amino acids: CASNRPSGNQPQHF. The J gene is TRBJ1-5, the V gene TRBV6-1, with a possible D match to TRBD1 (5 bases). This CDR3 is built from 14 residues. V lost 7 bases, J lost 4 bases, and 14 bases lay in between. CDR1 MNHNS and CDR2 SASEGT come from the germline V gene.

This clonotype was counted at least ten times. J is TRBJ1-1 and V is TRBV30; D not certain. The CDR3 is made up of 13 amino acids. Germline-derived CDR1 and CDR2 are GTSNPN and SVGIG (reference sequence). V was cut by 2 bases and J by 7 bases, with 14 bases left in between. The CDR3 region has the DNA TGTGCCTGGAGTCCCATGGTAGAGGGTGAAGCTTTCTTT. It translates to CAWSPMVEGEAFF. Full variable domain (missing parts from reference TRBV30 and TRBJ1-1): SQTIHQWPATLVQPVGSPLSLECTVEGTSNPNLYWYRQAAGRGLQLLFYSVGIGQISSEVPQNLSASRPQDRQFILSSKKLLLSDSGFYLCAWSPMVEGEAFFGQGTRLTVV.

The sample holds many counts of this clonotype. This chain connects TRBV5-1 to TRBJ2-3, with D perhaps TRBD1 (5 bases). The CDR3 sequence is 17 residues long. Germline CDR1 reads SGHRS; CDR2 reads YFSETQ. V was clipped by 0 bases and J by 3 bases, with 17 bases between them. CDR3 sequence reads: CASSLEGYRYSTDTQYF. In nucleotides, the CDR3 is TGCGCCAGCAGCTTGGAGGGCTACAGGTATTCAACAGATACGCAGTATTTT. Full variable domain (rest looked up from reference TRBV5-1 and TRBJ2-3): KAGVTQTPRYLIKTRGQQVTLSCSPISGHRSVSWYQQTPGQGLQFLFEYFSETQRNKGNFPGRFSGRQFSNSRSEMNVSTLELGDSALYLCASSLEGYRYSTDTQYFGPGTRLTVL.

In its sample, this clonotype was seen many times. The chain carries TRBV29-1 and TRBJ1-1; 7 nucleotides agree with TRBD1. J was trimmed by 4 bases and V by 5 bases; bases with no gene match: 10. CDR1 is SQVTM and CDR2 is ANQGSEA in the germline V gene. The CDR3 totals 14 residues. The CDR3 sequence: CSVSNPTGSTEAFF. The CDR3 DNA is TGCAGCGTTTCCAATCCGACAGGGAGCACTGAAGCTTTCTTT.

Only a few counts were recorded for this clonotype. The chain recombines TRBV7-9 with TRBJ1-2; 9 positions agree with TRBD1. J was trimmed by 2 bases and V by 3 bases; bases with no gene match: 4. Germline CDR1 reads SEHNR; CDR2 reads FQNEAQ (reference sequence). The CDR3 sequence is 15 residues long. The CDR3 region is CASSLSGQGNYGYTF. CDR3 nucleotide sequence: TGTGCCAGCAGCTTGTCAGGACAGGGGAACTATGGCTACACCTTC.

This clonotype was counted only a few times. This chain's CDR3 is CASSFLAPEGGGVQDTQYF. CDR3 nucleotides: TGTGCCAGCAGCTTTCTCGCGCCTGAGGGCGGGGGGGTCCAGGATACGCAGTATTTT. The J gene is TRBJ2-3, the V gene TRBV11-2, with 9 nucleotides matching TRBD2. The CDR3 length is 19 residues. Germline V gene lookup returns CDR1 SGHAT and CDR2 FQNNGV. V gave up 3 bases and J gave up 6 bases; unmatched junction bases: 19.

In its sample, this clonotype was seen a few times. This sequence joins TRBV7-2 and TRBJ1-6; tentative D call: TRBD1 (6 bases). The germline gives CDR1 SGHTA, CDR2 FQGNSA. Trimming cost V 0 bases and J 3 bases, with 15 bases left between them. The CDR3 sequence is 18 residues long. The DNA for the CDR3 is TGTGCCAGCAGCTTAGCCGGGGGCGGGTTTAGCTATAATTCACCCCTCCACTTT. It yields the protein CASSLAGGGFSYNSPLHF.